What follows are 32 T cell receptor beta chains derived from one specimen sequenced in a study of graft-versus-host responses after intestinal transplantation. Sequencing used immunoSEQ multiplex PCR; TCRdb keeps in-frame clones, though not all of them. The repertoire holds 35,000 to 40,000 clones, 75% to 90% seen once, with 3.5% in the top ten. Specimen: PBMCs, collected about 1,000 days after transplant. Every receptor here comes from a human patient who received an intestinal transplant, so some T cells may come from the graft donor.

This chain uses TRBV6-5 with TRBJ2-7; TRBD1 aligns across 7 bases. The CDR3 contains 13 residues. Per germline, CDR1 MNHEY and CDR2 SVGAGI. Trimming took 6 bases from V and 6 from J; bases not matched to a gene: 8. This CDR3 is CASRGDRDGEQYF. The CDR3 nucleotides read TGTGCCAGCAGAGGAGACAGGGACGGCGAGCAGTACTTC.

This clone was detected a few times. V and J are TRBV6-1 and TRBJ1-4, with D perhaps TRBD1 (5 bases). The CDR3 length is 14 residues. Trimming shortened V by 1 base and J by 5 bases, and 8 bases separated the two germline ends. The germline V gene encodes CDR1 MNHNS and CDR2 SASEGT. The CDR3 protein is CASSEGGGNEKLFF. In DNA, the CDR3 is TGTGCCAGCAGTGAAGGGGGGGGGAATGAAAAACTGTTTTTT.

This sequence joins TRBV29-1 and TRBJ1-1, with TRBD1 matching 9 bases. From germline, CDR1 is SQVTM and CDR2 ANQGSEA. V was pared by 4 bases and J by 1 base, with 10 bases of the junction left unmatched. This CDR3 comprises 16 residues. The CDR3 sequence: CSVGTGGNNRNTEAFF. CDR3 bases: TGCAGCGTTGGAACAGGGGGCAATAACCGGAACACTGAAGCTTTCTTT.

This rearrangement joins TRBV15 to TRBJ2-7, with 10 bases matching TRBD1. Germline trimming cut 1 base from V and 2 bases from J; bases unmatched to any gene: 2. CDR3 length: 15 amino acids. Per germline, CDR1 LNHNV and CDR2 YYDKDF (reference sequence). CDR3 region: CATSRGGTGAYEQYF. The CDR3 bases are TGTGCCACCAGCAGAGGCGGGACAGGGGCCTACGAGCAGTACTTC.

The CDR3 sequence is CASSLGQVFSYEQYF. DNA for the CDR3: TGTGCCAGCAGTTTAGGACAGGTTTTCTCCTACGAGCAGTACTTC. The V call is TRBV28, the J call TRBJ2-7; 7 bases map to TRBD1. Germline V gives CDR1 MDHEN, CDR2 SYDVKM. V was pared by 2 bases and J by 0 bases, with 4 bases of the junction left unmatched. CDR3 length: 15 amino acids.

The chain has TRBV28 and TRBJ2-7; 16 bases align to TRBD2. Germline V gene data show CDR1 as MDHEN and CDR2 as SYDVKM. The J segment lost 2 bases and the V segment lost 6 bases, leaving 4 bases of the junction unmatched. The CDR3 has 16 amino acids. The DNA of the CDR3 is TGTGCCAGCAGGTGGGGACTAGCGGGAGGGACCTACGAGCAGTACTTC. Translating gives CASRWGLAGGTYEQYF.

V gene TRBV5-1 combines with J gene TRBJ2-1, with D tentatively TRBD1 (6 bases). The V end was cut by 3 bases, the J end by 3 bases, with 13 bases between. The germline CDR1 and CDR2 sequences are SGHRS and YFSETQ. The CDR3 is 15 residues long. The DNA of the CDR3 is TGCGCCAGCAGCTCCCCAGGGGCCCGCTACAATGAGCAGTTCTTC. Protein product: CASSSPGARYNEQFF.

CDR3 residues: CASSYNGGPYEQYF. Here the CDR3 DNA reads TGTGCCAGCAGTTACAATGGGGGCCCCTACGAGCAGTACTTC. The chain couples TRBV6-6 to TRBJ2-7; D might be TRBD1 (6 bases). Germline V lookup: CDR1 MNHNY, CDR2 SVGAGI (reference sequence). CDR3 size: 14 residues. V dropped 2 bases and J dropped 2 bases, with 10 bases sitting between them.

The rearrangement uses TRBV7-9 and TRBJ2-1; 8 nucleotides align to TRBD2. The CDR3 contains 14 residues. Germline V gives CDR1 SEHNR, CDR2 FQNEAQ (reference sequence). Unmatched junction bases numbered 6, after V lost 2 bases and J lost 9 bases. CDR3 coding DNA: TGTGCCAGCAGCTTACTGGGACTAGTGGGTGAGCAGTTCTTC. It specifies CASSLLGLVGEQFF.

Regarding this clone: An end of the junction does not agree with germline; a read error may underlie this. The chain combines TRBV2 with TRBJ2-7, with a weak D call TRBD2 (5 bases). Germline lookup yields CDR1 SNHLY and CDR2 FYNNEI. CDR3 length: 15 amino acids. CDR3 sequence: CAISEGSFPSYEQYF. As DNA, the CDR3 is TGTGCCATCAGTGAGGGTTCGTTTCCCTCCTACGAGCAGTACTTC.

This chain links TRBV18 with TRBJ2-3, with D hard to call. The CDR3 contains 13 residues. CDR1 and CDR2 (germline): KGHSH, LQKENI. The V end was cut by 6 bases, the J end by 4 bases, with 11 bases between. This CDR3 reads CASSATKADTQYF. The CDR3 DNA is TGTGCCAGCTCCGCCACCAAGGCAGATACGCAGTATTTT. Full variable domain (missing parts from reference TRBV18 and TRBJ2-3): NAGVMQNPRHLVRRRGQEARLRCSPMKGHSHVYWYRQLPEEGLKFMVYLQKENIIDESGMPKERFSAEFPKEGPSILRIQQVVRGDSAAYFCASSATKADTQYFGPGTRLTVL.

The J gene is TRBJ2-3, the V gene TRBV9, with TRBD2 matching over 8 bases. The CDR3 extends over 16 amino acids. The V segment lost 0 bases and the J segment 2 bases; nucleotides outside the gene matches: 5. In germline, CDR1 is SGDLS, CDR2 YYNGEE. The CDR3 reads CASSVAGGGPTDTQYF. For the CDR3, the DNA is TGTGCCAGCAGCGTAGCGGGCGGGGGGCCCACAGATACGCAGTATTTT.

This clone was observed a single time. The chain links TRBV6-5 to TRBJ1-3; unclear D gene. CDR3 length: 16 residues. Germline values: CDR1 MNHEY, CDR2 SVGAGI. V lost 0 bases to trimming and J lost 0 bases, with 9 bases between them. CDR3 protein: CASSYSRRSSGNTIYF. The DNA of the CDR3 is TGTGCCAGCAGTTACTCAAGACGGAGCTCTGGAAACACCATATATTTT.

The chain has TRBV6-5 and TRBJ1-1; TRBD1 matches at 7 bases. The CDR3 is made up of 14 amino acids. Looked up from germline, CDR1 is MNHEY and CDR2 is SVGAGI. The V segment lost 6 bases and the J segment 4 bases; nucleotides outside the gene matches: 8. CDR3 sequence reads: CASSHTPGGTEAFF. The DNA for the CDR3 is TGTGCCAGCAGCCACACCCCAGGGGGCACTGAAGCTTTCTTT.

The chain carries TRBV28 and TRBJ1-3, with 7 bases identical to TRBD1. From germline, CDR1 is MDHEN and CDR2 SYDVKM. V gave up 6 bases and J gave up 2 bases; unmatched junction bases: 7. The CDR3 extends over 15 amino acids. The CDR3 region is CASSLTGEPGNTIYF. CDR3 DNA sequence: TGTGCCAGCAGCCTAACAGGGGAACCTGGAAACACCATATATTTT.

The CDR3 loop reads CASRRGPGFDEQFF. The CDR3 coding sequence is TGTGCCAGTCGTAGAGGACCAGGGTTCGATGAGCAGTTCTTC. The V call is TRBV19, the J call TRBJ2-1, with D tentatively TRBD1 (5 bases). The germline gives CDR1 LNHDA, CDR2 SQIVND (reference sequence). The CDR3 totals 14 residues. V was clipped by 8 bases and J by 8 bases, with 19 bases between them.

The chain couples TRBV9 to TRBJ1-1; no reliable D call. The CDR3 spans 14 residues. Germline lookup yields CDR1 SGDLS and CDR2 YYNGEE. V was trimmed by 0 bases and J by 2 bases, leaving 8 bases between them. CDR3 sequence reads: CASSVGVFNTEAFF. CDR3 DNA: TGTGCCAGCAGCGTAGGAGTGTTTAACACTGAAGCTTTCTTT.

This chain joins TRBV27 and TRBJ1-1, with D unclear. Germline V gene lookup returns CDR1 MNHEY and CDR2 SMNVEV (reference sequence). The CDR3 has 15 residues. Trimming cost V 0 bases and J 1 base, with 9 bases left between them. The CDR3 coding sequence is TGTGCCAGCAGTTTATCCCGGACGGGGAACACTGAAGCTTTCTTT. Translated, it gives CASSLSRTGNTEAFF.

The sample holds a few counts of this clone. V is TRBV11-2 and J is TRBJ1-5; D is unresolved. The CDR3 length is 15 residues. V gave up 0 bases and J gave up 3 bases, with 9 bases separating them. CDR1 is SGHAT and CDR2 is FQNNGV in the germline V gene. Here the CDR3 DNA reads TGTGCCAGCAGCTTAGAGGGAACGGACAATCAGCCCCAGCATTTT. Its protein is CASSLEGTDNQPQHF. The whole variable domain, filled in from reference TRBV11-2 and TRBJ1-5, reads EAGVAQSPRYKIIEKRQSVAFWCNPISGHATLYWYQQILGQGPKLLIQFQNNGVVDDSQLPKDRFSAERLKGVDSTLKIQPAKLEDSAVYLCASSLEGTDNQPQHFGDGTRLSIL.

The chain uses TRBV6-4 and TRBJ2-1, with TRBD2 identical over 13 bases. The CDR3 contains 15 residues. Germline V lookup: CDR1 MRHNA, CDR2 SNTAGT. Germline trimming cut 3 bases from V and 7 bases from J; bases unmatched to any gene: 3. As DNA, the CDR3 is TGTGCCAGCAGTGATGAGACTAGCGGGGGGAATGAGCAGTTCTTC. As protein: CASSDETSGGNEQFF.

The chain couples TRBV2 to TRBJ2-1; a weak D match, TRBD2 (7 bases). The CDR3 sequence is 16 residues long. Per germline, CDR1 SNHLY and CDR2 FYNNEI. V was trimmed by 8 bases and J by 8 bases, leaving 25 bases between them. The chain's CDR3 is CASARIGGGPGDEQFF. The CDR3 coding sequence is TGTGCCAGCGCACGGATCGGGGGAGGGCCAGGGGATGAGCAGTTCTTC. Full variable domain (missing parts from reference TRBV2 and TRBJ2-1): EPEVTQTPSHQVTQMGQEVILRCVPISNHLYFYWYRQILGQKVEFLVSFYNNEISEKSEIFDDQFSVERPDGSNFTLKIRSTKLEDSAMYFCASARIGGGPGDEQFFGPGTRLTVL.

The sample holds one count of this clone. J is TRBJ1-1 and V is TRBV5-8; D unresolved. The CDR3 loop spans 11 amino acids. Per germline, CDR1 SGHTS and CDR2 YDEGEE. V lost 0 bases and J 7 bases, leaving 4 bases between the germline ends. The DNA of the CDR3 is TGTGCCAGCAGCTTGGGTTATGAAGCTTTCTTT. It encodes CASSLGYEAFF.

This chain uses TRBV9 with TRBJ2-3; maybe TRBD2 (5 bases). The CDR3 sequence is 12 residues long. The germline V and J ends were trimmed by 4 bases and 11 bases, with 14 bases remaining between them. Germline values: CDR1 SGDLS, CDR2 YYNGEE. CDR3 protein: CASSPLVGGQYF. CDR3 nucleotide sequence: TGTGCCAGCAGCCCTTTAGTAGGAGGGCAGTATTTT.

V usage is TRBV18 and J usage is TRBJ1-1, with 7 nucleotides matching TRBD1. The junction had 0 bases not matched to a gene; V was cut back by 1 base and J by 1 base. Germline V gene lookup returns CDR1 KGHSH and CDR2 LQKENI. The CDR3 runs 14 residues. The CDR3 DNA follows: TGTGCCAGCTCACCACAGGGGGCGAACACTGAAGCTTTCTTT. As protein: CASSPQGANTEAFF.

This sequence joins TRBV5-1 and TRBJ1-1; the match to TRBD1 covers 7 bases. V was pared by 2 bases and J by 0 bases, with 4 bases of the junction left unmatched. From germline, CDR1 is SGHRS and CDR2 YFSETQ. CDR3 size: 15 residues. The CDR3 protein is CASSLTGAMNTEAFF. CDR3 DNA: TGCGCCAGCAGCTTAACAGGGGCGATGAACACTGAAGCTTTCTTT.

This clone was seen more than once but under ten times. The chain links TRBV7-3 to TRBJ2-1, with 11 bases lining up with TRBD1. Unmatched junction bases numbered 11, after V lost 1 base and J lost 9 bases. This CDR3 is built from 17 residues. CDR1 is SGHTA, CDR2 FQGTGA, per germline. The CDR3 bases are TGTGCCAGCAGCTTAATGGACGTTAGGACAGGGGGCGTTGAGCAGTTCTTC. Its protein is CASSLMDVRTGGVEQFF.

The chain uses TRBV6-8 and TRBJ2-5, with 14 bases aligning to TRBD2. The CDR3 has 15 residues. Per the germline V gene, CDR1 is MNHGY and CDR2 is SAAAGT. J was trimmed by 2 bases and V by 5 bases; bases with no gene match: 1. The CDR3 DNA follows: TGTGCCAGCAGTGGACTAGCGGGGGGACAAGAGACCCAGTACTTC. Translating it yields CASSGLAGGQETQYF.

The V call is TRBV4-1, the J call TRBJ1-1, with 7 bases aligning to TRBD1. The CDR3 loop spans 15 amino acids. Unmatched junction bases numbered 6, after V lost 4 bases and J lost 1 base. Germline V gene sequence: CDR1 MGHRA, CDR2 YSYEKL. CDR3 loop: CASSRWDSSNTEAFF. CDR3 nucleotides: TGCGCCAGCAGCCGATGGGACAGCTCGAACACTGAAGCTTTCTTT.

The chain is built from TRBV7-6 and TRBJ1-1; unclear D gene. This CDR3 has 14 amino acids. The V gene lost 8 bases and the J gene lost 5 bases, with 18 bases spanning the gap. CDR1 is SGHVS and CDR2 is FNYEAQ in the germline V gene. Written as DNA, the CDR3 is TGTGCCAGCGGGCGCAGGCCGGGAGTGACTGAAGCTTTCTTT. It codes for CASGRRPGVTEAFF.

The chain combines TRBV6-1 with TRBJ1-6; 7 nucleotides match TRBD1. The CDR3 is made up of 14 amino acids. In germline, CDR1 is MNHNS, CDR2 SASEGT. The junction had 6 bases not matched to a gene; V was cut back by 6 bases and J by 7 bases. The CDR3 region has the DNA TGTGCCAGCAGCCCTCAGGGGGGGAATTCACCCCTCCACTTT. Amino acid sequence: CASSPQGGNSPLHF.

The chain uses TRBV10-2 and TRBJ2-1; the D is unclear. Trimming left V 6 bases short and J 6 bases short, with 21 bases between. This CDR3 has 16 amino acids. The germline gives CDR1 WSHSY, CDR2 SAAADI. This CDR3 is CASSVYLQDLFNEQFF. The CDR3 nucleotides read TGCGCCAGCAGCGTTTACCTTCAAGACCTATTCAATGAGCAGTTCTTC.

The rearrangement uses TRBV7-6 and TRBJ2-2, with 7 bases lining up with TRBD1. The CDR3 spans 14 residues. The J segment lost 5 bases and the V segment lost 3 bases, leaving 3 bases of the junction unmatched. Germline assignment: CDR1 SGHVS and CDR2 FNYEAQ. This chain's CDR3 is CASSLADRTGELFF. As DNA, the CDR3 is TGTGCCAGCAGCTTGGCGGACAGGACCGGGGAGCTGTTTTTT.